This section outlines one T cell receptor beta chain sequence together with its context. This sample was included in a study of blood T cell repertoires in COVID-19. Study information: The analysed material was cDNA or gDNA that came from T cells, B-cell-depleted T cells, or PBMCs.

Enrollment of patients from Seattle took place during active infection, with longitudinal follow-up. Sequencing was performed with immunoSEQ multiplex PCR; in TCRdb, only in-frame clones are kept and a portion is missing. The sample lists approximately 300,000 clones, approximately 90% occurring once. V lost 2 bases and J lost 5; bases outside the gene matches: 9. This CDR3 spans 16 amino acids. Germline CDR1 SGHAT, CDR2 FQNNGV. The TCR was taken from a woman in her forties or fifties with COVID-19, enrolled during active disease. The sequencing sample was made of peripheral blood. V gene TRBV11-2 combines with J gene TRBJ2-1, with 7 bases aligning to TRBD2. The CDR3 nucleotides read TGTGCCAGCAGCTTAATCGCGGGAGCGAAGAACAATGAGCAGTTCTTC. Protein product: CASSLIAGAKNNEQFF.